The 20 T cell receptor beta chains presented below share a single source sample, sequenced in a study of blood T cell repertoires in COVID-19 (dated by TCRdb to 2018 to 2021). Library method: the immunoSEQ multiplex PCR assay. TCRdb's version of the immuneACCESS table is confined to in-frame rearrangements and falls short of the full clone set. An unresolved V gene accounts for under half of the shortfall where checked; the remainder is of unknown origin. Within this sample are about 62,000 clones, with roughly 89% of them counted one time only. The ten largest make up 5% to 6% of the sample. Sequencing was carried out using peripheral blood. These receptors were collected from a human donor in a cohort sampled during active COVID-19.

This chain uses TRBV19 with TRBJ2-5; 10 bases align to TRBD2. With V trimmed by 4 bases and J by 5 bases, 13 bases remained unmatched. There are 17 residues in the CDR3. CDR1 and CDR2 from the germline V gene are LNHDA and SQIVND (reference sequence). In DNA, the CDR3 is TGTGCCAGTAGTACCTCCGTCCAACTAGCGGGGTGGGAGACCCAGTACTTC. Amino acids: CASSTSVQLAGWETQYF.

This chain joins TRBV27 and TRBJ1-6; 9 nucleotides align to TRBD1. This CDR3 is built from 16 residues. V was pared by 3 bases and J by 7 bases, with 7 bases of the junction left unmatched. Looked up from germline, CDR1 is MNHEY and CDR2 is SMNVEV (reference sequence). The CDR3 region has the DNA TGTGCCAGCAGTTTGCGAGGACAGGGGAAAAATTCACCCCTCCACTTT. This encodes CASSLRGQGKNSPLHF.

The chain is built from TRBV6-5 and TRBJ1-5, with D hard to call. Germline V gives CDR1 MNHEY, CDR2 SVGAGI. This CDR3 is 13 amino acids long. Trimming removed 7 bases from V and 0 bases from J, with 7 bases in between. CDR3 bases: TGTGCCAGCACGTACAGTAGCAATCAGCCCCAGCATTTT. Translating gives CASTYSSNQPQHF.

This rearrangement joins TRBV3-1 (or the pseudogene TRBV3-2) to TRBJ1-2; maybe TRBD1 (5 bases). Trimming removed 2 bases from V and 5 bases from J, with 12 bases in between. The germline gives CDR1 LGHDT, CDR2 YNNKEL (reference sequence). CDR3 length: 14 amino acids. CDR3 in amino acids: CASSQTATGYGYTF. CDR3 nucleotides: TGTGCCAGCAGCCAAACCGCCACAGGTTATGGCTACACCTTC.

The chain recombines TRBV5-1 with TRBJ2-1; 9 bases map to TRBD2. CDR1 SGHRS and CDR2 YFSETQ come from the germline V gene. This CDR3 contains 15 residues. V lost 4 bases to trimming and J lost 5 bases; unmatched junction nucleotides: 7. CDR3 coding DNA: TGCGCCAGCAGCCGTAGCGGGGGCGTCGACAATGAGCAGTTCTTC. It yields the protein CASSRSGGVDNEQFF.

The chain uses TRBV6-2 or TRBV6-3 and TRBJ1-1; weak D call: TRBD1 (5 bases). With 4 bases removed from V and 6 bases from J, the gap between germline ends came to 15 bases. The CDR3 has 14 residues. Germline V lookup: CDR1 MNHEY, CDR2 SVGEGT. CDR3 DNA sequence: TGTGCCAGCAGTTGGAGGGAGGGGTCTGCTGAAGCTTTCTTT. It translates to CASSWREGSAEAFF.

This clone was counted a few times. DNA for the CDR3: TGTGCCAGCAGCTTGCCAGGGGACTACGAGCAGTACTTC. Its protein product is CASSLPGDYEQYF. The genes are TRBV5-6 and TRBJ2-7, with D possibly being TRBD1 (6 bases). From germline, CDR1 is SGHDT and CDR2 YYEEEE. This CDR3 comprises 13 residues. V lost 1 base, J lost 3 bases, and 8 bases lay in between. The full variable domain, rest sourced from reference TRBV5-6 and TRBJ2-7, is DAGVTQSPTHLIKTRGQQVTLRCSPKSGHDTVSWYQQALGQGPQFIFQYYEEEERQRGNFPDRFSGHQFPNYSSELNVNALLLGDSALYLCASSLPGDYEQYFGPGTRLTVT.

This clone was found a few times. The V and J genes are TRBV30 and TRBJ2-7, with unresolved D. Trimming left V 6 bases short and J 6 bases short, with 12 bases between. CDR1 and CDR2 (germline): GTSNPN, SVGIG (reference sequence). The CDR3 runs 11 residues. CDR3 sequence: CACCAPREQYF. The CDR3 DNA reads as TGTGCCTGTTGTGCGCCCCGCGAGCAGTACTTC.

The chain recombines TRBV7-2 with TRBJ2-7; unclear D gene. Trimming took off 5 bases at V and 7 bases at J, with 15 bases between the two ends. The germline V gene encodes CDR1 SGHTA and CDR2 FQGNSA. This CDR3 has 13 amino acids. CDR3: CASSIEAGGEQYF. The CDR3 DNA sequence: TGTGCCAGCAGCATCGAGGCCGGTGGGGAGCAGTACTTC.

This clone was observed a single time. This chain links TRBV28 with TRBJ2-7; D might be TRBD1 (5 bases). CDR1 is MDHEN and CDR2 is SYDVKM in the germline V gene. The CDR3 has 14 amino acids. V gave up 3 bases and J gave up 2 bases, with 11 bases separating them. CDR3 loop: CASSFVGRAYEQYF. CDR3 DNA: TGTGCCAGCAGTTTTGTTGGCAGGGCCTACGAGCAGTACTTC.

V usage is TRBV4-2 and J usage is TRBJ2-2, with 9 positions matching TRBD2. The CDR3 runs to 17 residues. The V gene's germline CDR1 is LGHNA and CDR2 YNFKEQ. With 3 bases clipped from V and 5 bases from J, the junction kept 10 bases outside the gene matches. The CDR3 loop reads CASSQSARSGGTGELFF. DNA of the CDR3: TGTGCCAGCAGCCAGAGCGCGCGTAGCGGGGGAACCGGGGAGCTGTTTTTT.

This clone was recorded once. The gene calls are TRBV6-2 or TRBV6-3 and TRBJ1-2, with no clear D. Germline loops: CDR1 MNHEY, CDR2 SVGEGT. The CDR3 contains 18 residues. V lost 0 bases and J 5 bases, leaving 22 bases between the germline ends. The CDR3 sequence is CASSYSWGDDLSRYGYTF. Written as DNA, the CDR3 is TGTGCCAGCAGTTACTCCTGGGGAGACGACTTATCGCGGTATGGCTACACCTTC.

This sequence joins TRBV28 and TRBJ2-5, with D maybe TRBD2 (6 bases). Germline lookup yields CDR1 MDHEN and CDR2 SYDVKM. The V and J ends lost 7 bases and 2 bases respectively, with 8 bases between them. The CDR3 runs to 12 residues. The CDR3 DNA reads TGTGCCAGCACCGGGACTCAAGAGACCCAGTACTTC. This gives the protein CASTGTQETQYF.

The rearrangement joins TRBV6-5 to TRBJ1-3, with no clear D. Trimming left V 6 bases short and J 2 bases short, with 14 bases between. The germline CDR1 and CDR2 sequences are MNHEY and SVGAGI. The CDR3 covers 15 residues. CDR3 residues: CASRTEQSAGNTIYF. For the CDR3, the DNA is TGTGCCAGCAGAACGGAGCAGTCAGCTGGAAACACCATATATTTT.

The chain joins TRBV3-1 (or the pseudogene TRBV3-2) to TRBJ2-7; 11 bases match TRBD2. CDR3 size: 16 residues. The ends lost 2 bases at V and 3 bases at J; junction bases unmatched: 6. Germline lookup yields CDR1 LGHDT and CDR2 YNNKEL (reference sequence). CDR3 sequence: CASSQLSTSGSYEQYF. The CDR3 region has the DNA TGTGCCAGCAGCCAACTGTCCACTAGCGGGAGCTACGAGCAGTACTTC.

V is TRBV21-1 and J is TRBJ2-7; TRBD1, the table's D call, was not compared with the DNA. TRBV21-1 is termed a pseudogene. The CDR3 is made up of 16 amino acids. CDR3 bases: TGTGCCAGCAGCACCCACCGGGACAGGGGACCCTACGAGCAGTACTTC. Amino acid sequence: CASSTHRDRGPYEQYF.

The chain has TRBV28 and TRBJ2-7, with D unresolved. Trimming pared 7 bases from V and 4 bases from J, leaving 8 bases between. This CDR3 is 11 amino acids long. Germline V gene sequence: CDR1 MDHEN, CDR2 SYDVKM. The CDR3 sequence: CASKRVYEQYF. The CDR3 nucleotides are TGTGCCAGCAAACGGGTGTACGAGCAGTACTTC.

This clone was recorded once. The chain is built from TRBV28 and TRBJ2-1; 9 bases map to TRBD1. This CDR3 region has 14 residues. Germline trimming cut 4 bases from V and 6 bases from J; bases unmatched to any gene: 4. Germline V CDR1 and CDR2: MDHEN, SYDVKM. The CDR3 loop is CASSSGTGFNEQFF. The CDR3 DNA follows: TGTGCCAGCAGTTCCGGGACAGGGTTCAATGAGCAGTTCTTC.

This chain connects TRBV9 to TRBJ1-6, with TRBD1 identical over 7 bases. There are 17 residues in the CDR3. V lost 3 bases, J lost 0 bases, and 6 bases stayed unmatched. Germline loops: CDR1 SGDLS, CDR2 YYNGEE. CDR3 loop: CASSAWDSSSYNSPLHF. The CDR3, as DNA: TGTGCCAGCAGCGCTTGGGACAGTAGCTCCTATAATTCACCCCTCCACTTT.

The CDR3 spells CASSLGGWASTDTQYF. CDR3 in DNA: TGTGCCAGCAGTTTGGGGGGGTGGGCTAGCACAGATACGCAGTATTTT. The rearrangement links TRBV28 to TRBJ2-3; 7 bases are shared with TRBD2. Losses at the gene ends were 3 bases for V and 0 bases for J; bases not matched to a gene: 6. Germline V gene sequence: CDR1 MDHEN, CDR2 SYDVKM. The CDR3 sequence is 16 residues long. The whole variable domain, remainder taken from reference TRBV28 and TRBJ2-3, is DVKVTQSSRYLVKRTGEKVFLECVQDMDHENMFWYRQDPGLGLRLIYFSYDVKMKEKGDIPEGYSVSREKKERFSLILESASTNQTSMYLCASSLGGWASTDTQYFGPGTRLTVL.